A selection of T cell receptor beta chains follows, all from one sample in a study of Ad26.COV2.S vaccination and SARS-CoV-2 variants. Sequenced by immunoSEQ multiplex PCR; TCRdb stores in-frame clones only, minus some. Here the sample spans fewer than 300,000 clones, around 87% being singletons. The sequenced sample was peripheral blood, obtained in a trial of Ad26.COV2.S vaccine versus placebo. The source is a person between 18 and 65 years old who received the Ad26.COV2.S COVID-19 vaccine or a placebo. The CDR3 runs from the conserved cysteine through the conserved F or W.

j_call | v_call | cdr3_aa
TRBJ2-1 | TRBV5-1 | CASSLVASDNEQFF
TRBJ2-1 | TRBV2 | CASSTQTGAIINEQFF
TRBJ2-1 | TRBV13 | CASSSYDRDPRNEQFF
TRBJ2-3 | TRBV2 | CASSGRDTQYF
TRBJ2-7 | TRBV7-9 | CASSLGTAVLYEQYF
TRBJ1-1 | TRBV11-1 | CASSLDGGPTEAFF
TRBJ2-1 | TRBV30 | CAWRPGREQFF
TRBJ1-6 | TRBV7-2 | CASSTRQGQNSPLHF
TRBJ2-5 | TRBV25-1 | CASSELRDREETQYF
TRBJ1-2 | TRBV29-1 | CSVDSSQGLPNYGYTF
TRBJ2-7 | TRBV12-5 | CASGPGQGSYEQYF
TRBJ2-2 | TRBV5-4 | CASSLSRASTNTGELFF
TRBJ2-1 | TRBV5-1 | CASSLVGPGQGDNEQFF
TRBJ2-3 | TRBV15 | CATRARDRYTDTQYF
TRBJ2-1 | TRBV11-1 | CASSLAEGTEQFF
TRBJ2-1 | TRBV18 | CASSPPSGYYNEQFF
TRBJ2-1 | TRBV19 | CASSISHILDWRERHNEQFF
TRBJ2-5 | TRBV5-1 | CASSRTGGVQETQYF
TRBJ1-2 | TRBV4-1 | CASSPASGQGESYTF
TRBJ1-4 | TRBV7-2 | CASSLGVPRLEKLFF
TRBJ2-1 | TRBV4-1 | CASSRPGQGTLSSYNEQFF
TRBJ2-7 | TRBV5-4 | CASSLRRGGAYEQYF
TRBJ1-2 | TRBV7-9 | CASSLIVSSEAYGYTF
TRBJ1-1 | TRBV2 | CASTVLGGTEAFF
TRBJ2-1 | TRBV6-2/TRBV6-3 | CASSYLVGYNEQFF
TRBJ2-3 | TRBV5-5 | CASSLLAGDRFTDTQYF
TRBJ2-3 | TRBV4-3 | CASSQEPSGGRDTQYF
TRBJ2-3 | TRBV30 | CAWSVPSTQYF